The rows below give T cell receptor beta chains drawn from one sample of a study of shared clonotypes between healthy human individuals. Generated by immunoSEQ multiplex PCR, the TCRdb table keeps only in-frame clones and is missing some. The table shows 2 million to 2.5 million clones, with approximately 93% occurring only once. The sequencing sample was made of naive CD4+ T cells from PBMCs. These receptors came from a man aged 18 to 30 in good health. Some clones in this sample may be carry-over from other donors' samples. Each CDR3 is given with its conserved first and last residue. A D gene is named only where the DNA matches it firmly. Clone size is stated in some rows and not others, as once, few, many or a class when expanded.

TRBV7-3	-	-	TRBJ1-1	TGTGCCAGCGGACAACAGGGGAACACTGAAGCTTTCTTT	CASGQQGNTEAFF
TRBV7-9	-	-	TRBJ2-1	TGTGCCAGCAGTCATCGGACGGACCGGAGCTCCTACAATGAGCAGTTCTTC	CASSHRTDRSSYNEQFF
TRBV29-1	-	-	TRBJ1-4	TGCAGCGTTCGTTCACAGGGAGGGGAAAAACTGTTTTTT	CSVRSQGGEKLFF
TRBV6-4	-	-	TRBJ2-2	TGTGCCAGCAGTACAGGTTCCGGGGAGCTGTTTTTT	CASSTGSGELFF
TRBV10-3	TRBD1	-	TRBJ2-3	TGTGCCATCAGTGAAACCGGGACAGCTAGCACAGATACGCAGTATTTT	CAISETGTASTDTQYF
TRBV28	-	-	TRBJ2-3	TGTGCCAGCAGTCGCAGGGGAGCAGATACGCAGTATTTT	CASSRRGADTQYF
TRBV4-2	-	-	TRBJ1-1	TGTGCCAGCAGCCAAGATGGGCGGCTTTCGGACACTGAAGCTTTCTTT	CASSQDGRLSDTEAFF
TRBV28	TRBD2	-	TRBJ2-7	TGTGCCAGCAGTTATATGGTTTGGCGGGAGGGCTACGAGCAGTACTTC	CASSYMVWREGYEQYF
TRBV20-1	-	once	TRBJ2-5	TGCAGTGCTAGCGCCTGGGAGACCCAGTACTTC	CSASAWETQYF
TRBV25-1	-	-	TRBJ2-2	TGTGCCAGCAGTGAATCGGATAAGGTTAACACCGGGGAGCTGTTTTTT	CASSESDKVNTGELFF
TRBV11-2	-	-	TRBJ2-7	TGTGCCAGCAGCTTAGTGGCACAGAGCTACGAGCAGTACTTC	CASSLVAQSYEQYF
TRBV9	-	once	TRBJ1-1	TGTGCCAGCAGCGTATTACAGGGTCTGGAGGCTGAAGCTTTCTTT	CASSVLQGLEAEAFF
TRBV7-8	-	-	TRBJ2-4	TGTGCCAGCAGCCGTCTACCGACAGTAAGCATTCAGTACTTC	CASSRLPTVSIQYF
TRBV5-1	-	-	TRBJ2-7	TGCGCCAGCAGCTTGGAGGCTGGGGTCGAGCAGTACTTC	CASSLEAGVEQYF
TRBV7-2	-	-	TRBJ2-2	TGTGCCAGCAGGGGGCAGGGGATCACCGGGGAGCTGTTTTTT	CASRGQGITGELFF
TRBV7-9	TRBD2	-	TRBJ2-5	TGTGCCAGCAGCTCCGGTCGGGAGGGCAGGGAGACCCAGTACTTC	CASSSGREGRETQYF
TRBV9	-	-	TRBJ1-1	TGTGCCAGCAGCGTAGGTCCCCTCAGTGGGAACACTGAAGCTTTCTTT	CASSVGPLSGNTEAFF
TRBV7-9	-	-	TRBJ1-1	TGTGCCAGCAGCCAGCTAAACGAGGCTTTCTTT	CASSQLNEAFF
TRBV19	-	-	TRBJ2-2	TGTGCCAGTAGTATCCCCCGGGGGCAGACCGGGGAGCTGTTTTTT	CASSIPRGQTGELFF
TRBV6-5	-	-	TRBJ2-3	TGTGCCAGCCGAAGGCCTGGGGGCACAGATACGCAGTATTTT	CASRRPGGTDTQYF
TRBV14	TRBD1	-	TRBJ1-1	TGTGCCAGCAGCCCTCCGGGACAGCCGATTCCTGAAGCTTTCTTT	CASSPPGQPIPEAFF
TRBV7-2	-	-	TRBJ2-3	TGTGCCAGCAGCTTAGCGCGGAGCCCAGATACGCAGTATTTT	CASSLARSPDTQYF
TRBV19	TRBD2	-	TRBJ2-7	TGTGCCAGTAGGAAAAATGGACTAGCGGGAGGGATCTACGAGCAGTACTTC	CASRKNGLAGGIYEQYF
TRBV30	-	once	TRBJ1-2	TGTGCCTGGAGCCCCTTAGTATCGAGGGGGGCAGGTAACTATGGCTACACCTTC	CAWSPLVSRGAGNYGYTF
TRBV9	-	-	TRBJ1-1	TGTGCCAGCAGCGTACAGCCGAACACTGAAGCTTTCTTT	CASSVQPNTEAFF
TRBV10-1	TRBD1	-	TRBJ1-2	TGCGCCAGCAGTGAGCCCGGGACAGGGTTTCATGGCTACACCTTC	CASSEPGTGFHGYTF
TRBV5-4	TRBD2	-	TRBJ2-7	TGTGCCAGCAGCCCGGGACTAGCGGGAGGATCGAGCTCCTACGAGCAGTACTTC	CASSPGLAGGSSSYEQYF
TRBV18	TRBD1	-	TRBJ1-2	TGTGCCAGCTCACATGACAGGGGGAACTATGGCTACACCTTC	CASSHDRGNYGYTF
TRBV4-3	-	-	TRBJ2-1	TGCGCCAGCAGCCAAGTTGTGACTAGCTCCTACAATGAGCAGTTCTTC	CASSQVVTSSYNEQFF
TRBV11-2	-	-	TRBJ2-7	TGTGCCAGCAGCTTAGGTGGGGGTACCGGCGAGCAGTACTTC	CASSLGGGTGEQYF
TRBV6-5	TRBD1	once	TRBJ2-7	TGTGCCAGCAGCGACAGGGGGAGGCTGGGCGAGCAGTACTTC	CASSDRGRLGEQYF
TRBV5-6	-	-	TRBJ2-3	TGTGCCAGCAGCTTGGAACTCCCCACAGATACGCAGTATTTT	CASSLELPTDTQYF
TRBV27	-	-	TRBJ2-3	TGTGCCAGCAGTTTAAGAAGACCCACCGATCCCCCAGATACGCAGTATTTT	CASSLRRPTDPPDTQYF
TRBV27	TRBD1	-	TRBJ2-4	TGTGCCAGCAGTTTAGAAGGGGGACAGGGGGACAAAAACATTCAGTACTTC	CASSLEGGQGDKNIQYF
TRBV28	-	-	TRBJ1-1	TGTGCCAGCAGTTTTCAGGAGGGCACTGAAGCTTTCTTT	CASSFQEGTEAFF
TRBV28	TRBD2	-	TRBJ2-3	TGTGCCAGCAGTCTACGACTAGCGGGAGTCTCTAGCACAGATACGCAGTATTTT	CASSLRLAGVSSTDTQYF
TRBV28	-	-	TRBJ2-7	TGTGCCAGCAGTTTGAGCGGATTAGCCGGGGGTGGGGTGGAGCAGTACTTC	CASSLSGLAGGGVEQYF
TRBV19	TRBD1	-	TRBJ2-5	TGTGCCAGTAGTACCGGGACAGGGGCGGTGACCCAGTACTTC	CASSTGTGAVTQYF
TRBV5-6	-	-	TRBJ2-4	TGTGCCAGCAGCTTGGGATCGGGGGCGGGTAACATTCAGTACTTC	CASSLGSGAGNIQYF
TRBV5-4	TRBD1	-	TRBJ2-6	TGTGCCAGCAGCCTGGATGGGGACAGGGGTTCCGGGGCCAACGTCCTGACTTTC	CASSLDGDRGSGANVLTF
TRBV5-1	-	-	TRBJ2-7	TGCGCCAGCAGCCTAGGGGACGAGCAGTACTTC	CASSLGDEQYF
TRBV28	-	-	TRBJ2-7	TGTGCCAGCAGTATGGGCCCCTATACTCCCGAGCAGTACTTC	CASSMGPYTPEQYF
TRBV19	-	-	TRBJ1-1	TGTGCCAGTAGTTCCCTACGCAGGTTTTTCACTGAAGCTTTCTTT	CASSSLRRFFTEAFF